The 28 T cell receptor beta chains below come from one sample, sequenced in a study of beta chain features in type 1 diabetes. Of the isolated RNA, all was reverse transcribed, and so the sequenced material was expressed TCRB transcripts. Data came from immunoSEQ multiplex PCR; TCRdb stores just in-frame clones and leaves some out. Of fewer than 250,000 clones listed, 14% are singletons. The source material was naive CD4+ T cells from blood. The receptors stem from a woman aged 40 to 50 in good health.

This clone was found a few times. This sequence joins TRBV9 and TRBJ2-5, with a tentative D call TRBD2 (5 bases). The CDR3 runs to 14 residues. The V gene lost 4 bases and the J gene lost 5 bases, with 15 bases spanning the gap. Germline values: CDR1 SGDLS, CDR2 YYNGEE. DNA of the CDR3: TGTGCCAGCAGCTTAGAGTGGCGAGGGGAGACCCAGTACTTC. It is translated as CASSLEWRGETQYF.

V usage is TRBV5-1 and J usage is TRBJ2-7; 12 bases agree with TRBD2. J was trimmed by 7 bases and V by 4 bases; bases with no gene match: 3. In germline, CDR1 is SGHRS, CDR2 YFSETQ. The length of the CDR3 is 13 residues. CDR3 coding DNA: TGCGCCAGCAGCGTGGGACTAGCGGGTGAGCAGTACTTC. It is translated as CASSVGLAGEQYF.

This CDR3 reads CASRRGSNYGYTF. The CDR3, as DNA: TGTGCCAGCAGAAGGGGTTCTAACTATGGCTACACCTTC. The genes are TRBV6-5 and TRBJ1-2; TRBD1 is a possible D gene (5 bases). The ends were cut back, 6 bases at V and 0 bases at J, with 8 bases in the middle. This CDR3 region has 13 residues. Germline CDR1 MNHEY, CDR2 SVGAGI.

This clone came up a few times. V is TRBV5-1 and J is TRBJ1-2; no firm D call. CDR3 length: 16 residues. V lost 1 base and J lost 0, with 13 bases in between. The germline CDR1 and CDR2 sequences are SGHRS and YFSETQ. For the CDR3, the DNA is TGCGCCAGCAGCTTGCTTGTATCGGGTACTAACTATGGCTACACCTTC. Its protein product is CASSLLVSGTNYGYTF.

This clone has only a few counts. The chain uses TRBV21-1 and TRBJ2-3; the table assigns TRBD1, which was not confirmed against the DNA. TRBV21-1 is noted as a pseudogene. This CDR3 spans 15 amino acids. DNA of the CDR3: TGTGCCAGCAGCAAAGCAGGCAGGGGTACGGATACGCAGTATTTT. Translated, it gives CASSKAGRGTDTQYF.

This clone was seen more than once but under ten times. The CDR3, as DNA: TGTGCCAGCGGGGGGGTTCACAGGGATAAGAATGAGCAGTTCTTC. Its translation: CASGGVHRDKNEQFF. The chain links TRBV21-1 to TRBJ2-1; the table calls TRBD2, which could not be checked here. TRBV21-1 represents a pseudogene. The CDR3 spans 15 residues.

The genes are TRBV14 and TRBJ2-1, with D possibly TRBD1 on 5 matching bases. V was shortened by 4 bases and J by 4 bases, with 17 bases between the two germline ends. The germline CDR1 and CDR2 sequences are SGHDN and FVKESK. The CDR3 is 16 amino acids. The CDR3 region is CASSPEVAGWYNEQFF. The DNA for the CDR3 is TGTGCCAGCAGCCCGGAAGTGGCAGGGTGGTACAATGAGCAGTTCTTC.

The chain employs TRBV27 and TRBJ2-3, with 8 positions matching TRBD2. J gave up 3 bases and V 5 bases, and 4 bases lay outside the gene matches. CDR3 length equals 14 residues. Per the germline V gene, CDR1 is MNHEY and CDR2 is SMNVEV (reference sequence). The CDR3 sequence is CASSIGTRTDTQYF. The CDR3 region has the DNA TGTGCCAGCAGTATTGGGACTAGAACAGATACGCAGTATTTT.

This clone turned up a few times. The chain employs TRBV5-1 and TRBJ2-7; D unresolved. Trimming took 4 bases from V and 4 from J, leaving 9 bases between them. Germline values: CDR1 SGHRS, CDR2 YFSETQ. The CDR3 is 12 amino acids. The CDR3: CASSLSQYEQYF. In DNA, the CDR3 is TGCGCCAGCAGCCTCTCCCAGTACGAGCAGTACTTC.

J is TRBJ1-2 and V is TRBV6-6; 11 bases are a match to TRBD1. The CDR3 has 15 residues. Germline V gene sequence: CDR1 MNHNY, CDR2 SVGAGI (reference sequence). Germline trimming cut 0 bases from V and 7 bases from J; bases unmatched to any gene: 4. The CDR3: CASSYSRTGGIGYTF. CDR3 DNA: TGTGCCAGCAGTTACTCGCGGACAGGGGGCATTGGCTACACCTTC.

This clone has just a few counts. The rearrangement links TRBV6-5 to TRBJ2-5; TRBD1 is a possible D gene (6 bases). The CDR3 is 15 amino acids. The V gene lost 0 bases and the J gene lost 1 base, with 9 bases spanning the gap. The germline V gene encodes CDR1 MNHEY and CDR2 SVGAGI. DNA of the CDR3: TGTGCCAGCAGTTACTCAGGACAGCCCCAAGAGACCCAGTACTTC. It specifies CASSYSGQPQETQYF.

V usage is TRBV5-1 and J usage is TRBJ2-1; 13 bases fit TRBD2. The CDR3 has 15 residues. CDR1 is SGHRS and CDR2 is YFSETQ in the germline V gene. Unmatched junction bases numbered 5, after V lost 4 bases and J lost 7 bases. CDR3 nucleotide sequence: TGCGCCAGCAGCCCGGGACTAGCGGGGCAGAATGAGCAGTTCTTC. The encoded protein is CASSPGLAGQNEQFF.

Only a few counts were recorded for this clone. This sequence joins TRBV5-8 and TRBJ2-5; unclear D gene. The germline V gene has CDR1 SGHTS and CDR2 YDEGEE. V lost 4 bases and J 2 bases, leaving 12 bases between the germline ends. The CDR3 has 14 amino acids. The CDR3 coding sequence is TGTGCCAGCAGCCCCGGGTATGGACAAGAGACCCAGTACTTC. It encodes CASSPGYGQETQYF. The whole variable domain, filled in from reference TRBV5-8 and TRBJ2-5, reads EAGVTQSPTHLIKTRGQQATLRCSPISGHTSVYWYQQALGLGLQFLLWYDEGEERNRGNFPPRFSGRQFPNYSSELNVNALELEDSALYLCASSPGYGQETQYFGPGTRLLVL.

The chain combines TRBV13 with TRBJ2-2; no clear D. In germline, CDR1 is PRHDT, CDR2 FYEKMQ (reference sequence). With 7 bases removed from V and 4 bases from J, the gap between germline ends came to 16 bases. CDR3 length: 15 residues. The chain's CDR3 is CASNPKLRSTGELFF. CDR3 nucleotides: TGTGCCAGCAACCCTAAACTTAGGAGCACCGGGGAGCTGTTTTTT. The full variable domain, rest sourced from reference TRBV13 and TRBJ2-2, is AAGVIQSPRHLIKEKRETATLKCYPIPRHDTVYWYQQGPGQDPQFLISFYEKMQSDKGSIPDRFSAQQFSDYHSELNMSSLELGDSALYFCASNPKLRSTGELFFGEGSRLTVL.

This clone appeared a few times. The chain recombines TRBV6-1 with TRBJ1-5; no firm D call. Between the trimmed V and J ends, which lost 4 bases and 8 bases, there was a span of 9 bases. This CDR3 comprises 12 residues. Looked up from germline, CDR1 is MNHNS and CDR2 is SASEGT. As DNA, the CDR3 is TGTGCCAGCAGTGGAGTCGATAAGCCCCAGCATTTT. This encodes CASSGVDKPQHF.

This clone was counted at least ten times. The rearrangement joins TRBV7-2 to TRBJ2-1, with 7 bases lining up with TRBD1. The junction had 6 bases not matched to a gene; V was cut back by 0 bases and J by 7 bases. Germline assignment: CDR1 SGHTA and CDR2 FQGNSA. The CDR3 spans 15 residues. CDR3 sequence: CASSLARGPENEQFF. As DNA, the CDR3 is TGTGCCAGCAGCTTAGCGAGGGGGCCCGAGAATGAGCAGTTCTTC. Based on the CDR3 plus reference TRBV7-2 and TRBJ2-1, the full variable domain is GAGVSQSPSNKVTEKGKDVELRCDPISGHTALYWYRQSLGQGLEFLIYFQGNSAPDKSGLPSDRFSAERTGGSVSTLTIQRTQQEDSAVYLCASSLARGPENEQFFGPGTRLTVL.

This clone was detected only a few times. The chain combines TRBV5-1 with TRBJ2-1; D might be TRBD1 (6 bases). Trimming stripped 4 bases from V and 7 bases from J, with 18 bases between. This CDR3 is 15 amino acids long. Germline lookup yields CDR1 SGHRS and CDR2 YFSETQ. The CDR3 DNA is TGCGCCAGCAGCGTGGCAGGGGCCCTCGGGAATGAGCAGTTCTTC. Protein sequence: CASSVAGALGNEQFF.

This clone turned up a few times. This chain's CDR3 is CATKATPSRDEQFF. CDR3 nucleotides: TGTGCCACCAAAGCCACCCCATCACGGGATGAGCAGTTCTTC. The chain is built from TRBV6-6 and TRBJ2-1; D unclear. Germline V CDR1 and CDR2: MNHNY, SVGAGI (reference sequence). The CDR3 length is 14 residues. Trimming stripped 10 bases from V and 8 bases from J, with 21 bases between.

The chain links TRBV6-6 to TRBJ2-3; perhaps TRBD1 as D (6 bases). In germline, CDR1 is MNHNY, CDR2 SVGAGI (reference sequence). Trimming took off 6 bases at V and 4 bases at J, with 11 bases between the two ends. This CDR3 is 13 amino acids long. In DNA, the CDR3 is TGTGCCAGCAGGACCCAGGGGTCAGATACGCAGTATTTT. Protein sequence: CASRTQGSDTQYF.

The rearrangement uses TRBV5-1 and TRBJ2-1; TRBD2 is a possible D gene (5 bases). The CDR3 is 14 amino acids. Germline CDR1 reads SGHRS; CDR2 reads YFSETQ. Trimming took off 4 bases at V and 2 bases at J, with 10 bases between the two ends. This CDR3 reads CASSQDLAYNEQFF. CDR3 nucleotides: TGCGCCAGCAGCCAGGACTTGGCCTACAATGAGCAGTTCTTC.

V usage is TRBV5-8 and J usage is TRBJ2-7; TRBD1 might be the D (6 bases). The CDR3 extends over 14 amino acids. Germline values: CDR1 SGHTS, CDR2 YDEGEE. V was cut by 5 bases and J by 1 base, with 13 bases left in between. CDR3 region: CASSAGDISYEQYF. In DNA, the CDR3 is TGTGCCAGCAGTGCAGGGGATATATCCTACGAGCAGTACTTC.

This clone was seen a handful of times. This chain connects TRBV7-8 to TRBJ1-2, with TRBD1 identical over 9 bases. This CDR3 has 15 amino acids. Germline-derived CDR1 and CDR2 are SGHVS and FQNEAQ. The ends lost 1 base at V and 6 bases at J; junction bases unmatched: 6. CDR3: CASSLGRGTGHGYTF. The CDR3 DNA reads TGTGCCAGCAGCTTAGGGAGGGGGACAGGGCATGGCTACACCTTC.

This clone was seen a handful of times. This sample includes further DNA sequences coding for the same CDR3. The chain carries TRBV7-9 and TRBJ2-3; D uncertain. Germline values: CDR1 SEHNR, CDR2 FQNEAQ (reference sequence). The CDR3 totals 14 residues. V was trimmed by 1 base and J by 2 bases, leaving 7 bases between them. CDR3 nucleotides: TGTGCCAGCAGCTTAGGGCAGTACACAGATACGCAGTATTTT. Residues: CASSLGQYTDTQYF. Looking up the rest from reference TRBV7-9 and TRBJ2-3 gives the full variable domain: DTGVSQNPRHKITKRGQNVTFRCDPISEHNRLYWYRQTLGQGPEFLTYFQNEAQLEKSRLLSDRFSAERPKGSFSTLEIQRTEQGDSAMYLCASSLGQYTDTQYFGPGTRLTVL.

The chain joins TRBV7-2 to TRBJ2-7, with 8 bases that match TRBD1. This CDR3 spans 15 amino acids. V was clipped by 5 bases and J by 6 bases; unmatched bases: 12. Germline loops: CDR1 SGHTA, CDR2 FQGNSA. The CDR3 nucleotides are TGTGCCAGCAGCGTTCACGGACAGGGCCGCGGCGAGCAGTACTTC. Its translation: CASSVHGQGRGEQYF.

This clone has more than one count but fewer than ten. This sequence joins TRBV10-3 and TRBJ1-2; 8 nucleotides align to TRBD1. This CDR3 is 15 amino acids long. Losses at the gene ends were 2 bases for V and 4 bases for J; bases not matched to a gene: 6. CDR1 is ENHRY, CDR2 SYGVKD, per germline. This chain's CDR3 is CAISEHDGTGYGYTF. Written as DNA, the CDR3 is TGTGCCATCAGTGAGCACGACGGGACAGGCTATGGCTACACCTTC.

This clone was seen a few times. V usage is TRBV7-9 and J usage is TRBJ1-1; 7 bases line up with TRBD1. CDR1 and CDR2 from the germline V gene are SEHNR and FQNEAQ (reference sequence). With 0 bases clipped from V and 5 bases from J, the junction kept 9 bases outside the gene matches. This CDR3 region has 16 residues. The CDR3 DNA reads as TGTGCCAGCAGCTTAGCAGGGACAGCGACAATGACTGAAGCTTTCTTT. Its protein is CASSLAGTATMTEAFF.

The CDR3 sequence: CASSGRQGLRDEQFF. The CDR3 coding sequence is TGTGCCAGCAGTGGCCGACAGGGGTTGAGGGACGAGCAGTTCTTC. The rearrangement uses TRBV6-1 and TRBJ2-1, with 8 bases aligning to TRBD1. V trimming: 4 bases; J trimming: 10 bases; junction bases outside the gene matches: 12. Germline V CDR1 and CDR2: MNHNS, SASEGT. CDR3 size: 15 residues.

The V gene is TRBV6-5, the J gene TRBJ1-2; a weak D match, TRBD1 (6 bases). CDR3 size: 12 residues. Germline-derived CDR1 and CDR2 are MNHEY and SVGAGI. Trimming took 2 bases from V and 6 from J, leaving 7 bases between them. The CDR3 nucleotides read TGTGCCAGCAGTTACGGACAGCATGGCTACACCTTC. This encodes CASSYGQHGYTF.